These 16 T cell receptor beta chains came from one sample sequenced in a study of T cell responses to AZD1222 COVID-19 vaccine. Libraries were prepared by immunoSEQ multiplex PCR; TCRdb keeps only in-frame clonotypes and omits some of them. The data contain approximately 190,000 clones, more than 75% of them singletons. Sequences were derived from peripheral blood, sampled on day 0 of AZD1222 vaccination. The receptors derive from an adult in good health.

The chain has TRBV11-1 and TRBJ2-1; D is unclear. The CDR3 sequence is 13 residues long. Trimming stripped 4 bases from V and 4 bases from J, with 8 bases between. Germline V gives CDR1 SGHAT, CDR2 FQDESV (reference sequence). The CDR3 reads CASSSVAYNEQFF. The CDR3 coding sequence is TGTGCCAGCAGCTCGGTCGCGTACAATGAGCAGTTCTTC.

In its sample, this clone was seen once. The chain recombines TRBV15 with TRBJ2-2; D ambiguous. Germline loops: CDR1 LNHNV, CDR2 YYDKDF (reference sequence). V lost 3 bases, J lost 0 bases, and 5 bases lay in between. The CDR3 extends over 14 amino acids. This CDR3 reads CATSSTPNTGELFF. The CDR3, as DNA: TGTGCCACCAGCAGTACACCGAACACCGGGGAGCTGTTTTTT.

This clone was observed a single time. The chain combines TRBV7-2 with TRBJ1-5; no firm D call. Germline V gene data show CDR1 as SGHTA and CDR2 as FQGNSA. V dropped 1 base and J dropped 3 bases, with 7 bases sitting between them. The CDR3 loop spans 14 amino acids. CDR3 residues: CASSLDRVNQPQHF. Written as DNA, the CDR3 is TGTGCCAGCAGCTTAGATAGAGTCAATCAGCCCCAGCATTTT.

The chain joins TRBV3-1 (or the pseudogene TRBV3-2) to TRBJ2-7; D unresolved. Germline V CDR1 and CDR2: LGHDT, YNNKEL (reference sequence). This CDR3 is built from 14 residues. Trimming cost V 1 base and J 3 bases, with 10 bases left between them. The chain's CDR3 is CASSQVSRFYEQYF. DNA of the CDR3: TGTGCCAGCAGCCAAGTTAGTAGGTTCTACGAGCAGTACTTC.

J is TRBJ1-3 and V is TRBV10-3, with a weak D call TRBD1 (5 bases). Germline V gives CDR1 ENHRY, CDR2 SYGVKD. The CDR3 consists of 15 residues. The V end was cut by 3 bases, the J end by 2 bases, with 11 bases between. In DNA, the CDR3 is TGTGCCATCAGTGATCCAGGGCAACCTGGAAACACCATATATTTT. Its translation is CAISDPGQPGNTIYF.

The chain combines TRBV7-9 with TRBJ1-4; D is ambiguous. The CDR3 contains 14 residues. Germline lookup yields CDR1 SEHNR and CDR2 FQNEAQ (reference sequence). Trimming left V 3 bases short and J 3 bases short, with 8 bases between. CDR3: CASSLEHSNEKLFF. CDR3 nucleotide sequence: TGTGCCAGCAGCTTGGAACACTCTAATGAAAAACTGTTTTTT.

This sequence joins TRBV3-1 (or the pseudogene TRBV3-2) and TRBJ2-7; perhaps TRBD1 as D (6 bases). The germline V gene has CDR1 LGHDT and CDR2 YNNKEL (reference sequence). The CDR3 extends over 16 amino acids. The V end was cut by 5 bases, the J end by 3 bases, with 20 bases between. In nucleotides, the CDR3 is TGTGCCAGCAGCGCCTGGGGGCAGGGGCAAATCTACGAGCAGTACTTC. Translation gives CASSAWGQGQIYEQYF.

V and J are TRBV29-1 and TRBJ2-7; the D gene is possibly TRBD2 (5 bases). CDR3 length: 13 residues. The germline V and J ends were trimmed by 7 bases and 0 bases, with 13 bases remaining between them. CDR1 is SQVTM and CDR2 is ANQGSEA in the germline V gene. Written as DNA, the CDR3 is TGCAGCGCGGACGGAGGTGACTCCTACGAGCAGTACTTC. It encodes CSADGGDSYEQYF.

The V call is TRBV13, the J call TRBJ2-1, with TRBD2 identical over 7 bases. The CDR3 is 14 residues long. Per the germline V gene, CDR1 is PRHDT and CDR2 is FYEKMQ (reference sequence). After removal of 4 bases from V and 12 bases from J, the junction contained 12 bases not matched to a gene. The DNA for the CDR3 is TGTGCCAGCAGCTACCCAACCCGGGACTATTGGCAGTTCTTC. Translated, it gives CASSYPTRDYWQFF. The full variable domain, in which reference TRBV13 and TRBJ2-1 provide the parts outside the CDR3, is AAGVIQSPRHLIKEKRETATLKCYPIPRHDTVYWYQQGPGQDPQFLISFYEKMQSDKGSIPDRFSAQQFSDYHSELNMSSLELGDSALYFCASSYPTRDYWQFFGPGTRLTVL.

The V gene is TRBV5-1, the J gene TRBJ2-1; TRBD2 aligns across 7 bases. With V trimmed by 0 bases and J by 6 bases, 9 bases remained unmatched. CDR1 SGHRS and CDR2 YFSETQ come from the germline V gene. The CDR3 extends over 16 amino acids. As DNA, the CDR3 is TGCGCCAGCAGCTTGGTTATGGGAGGGAACGGCAATGAGCAGTTCTTC. As protein: CASSLVMGGNGNEQFF.

The J gene is TRBJ1-1, the V gene TRBV19; no clear D. Germline loops: CDR1 LNHDA, CDR2 SQIVND (reference sequence). The length of the CDR3 is 14 residues. The V gene lost 3 bases and the J gene lost 0 bases, with 8 bases spanning the gap. CDR3 in amino acids: CASSITPMNTEAFF. CDR3 in DNA: TGTGCCAGTAGTATCACCCCGATGAACACTGAAGCTTTCTTT. Using reference TRBV19 and TRBJ1-1 for the parts outside the CDR3, the full variable domain is DGGITQSPKYLFRKEGQNVTLSCEQNLNHDAMYWYRQDPGQGLRLIYYSQIVNDFQKGDIAEGYSVSREKKESFPLTVTSAQKNPTAFYLCASSITPMNTEAFFGQGTRLTVV.

The V gene is TRBV27, the J gene TRBJ2-7; D is uncertain. Trimming took off 5 bases at V and 7 bases at J, with 9 bases between the two ends. The CDR3 is 11 residues long. Germline-derived CDR1 and CDR2 are MNHEY and SMNVEV (reference sequence). In DNA form, the CDR3 reads TGTGCCAGCAGTCCAGAACGGGAGCAGTACTTC. Translated: CASSPEREQYF.

The chain has TRBV29-1 and TRBJ2-3, with 14 bases aligning to TRBD2. V gave up 8 bases and J gave up 6 bases; unmatched junction bases: 4. Looked up from germline, CDR1 is SQVTM and CDR2 is ANQGSEA. The CDR3 is 13 residues long. DNA of the CDR3: TGCAGCTTGACTAGCGGGAGGGGGGATACGCAGTATTTT. Translating it yields CSLTSGRGDTQYF.

The chain couples TRBV21-1 to TRBJ2-3; TRBD2 is the table's D call and was not checked against the DNA. TRBV21-1 is deemed a pseudogene. CDR3 length equals 13 residues. CDR3 DNA: TGTGCCCCCCAGAGCGGGGATACAGATACGCAGTATTTT. It specifies CAPQSGDTDTQYF.

This chain joins TRBV3-1 (or the pseudogene TRBV3-2) and TRBJ2-7; the D call may be TRBD1 or TRBD2 (6 bases each). Germline V CDR1 and CDR2: LGHDT, YNNKEL (reference sequence). This CDR3 contains 15 residues. Trimming left V 1 base short and J 0 bases short, with 10 bases between. CDR3 sequence reads: CASSQVGGGSYEQYF. DNA for the CDR3: TGTGCCAGCAGCCAAGTAGGAGGGGGCTCCTACGAGCAGTACTTC.

The chain recombines TRBV5-4 with TRBJ2-5, with TRBD2 as a possible D gene (5 bases). The V end was cut by 3 bases, the J end by 3 bases, with 9 bases between. The CDR3 has 13 amino acids. Germline CDR1 SGHNT, CDR2 YYREEE (reference sequence). The CDR3 bases are TGTGCCAGCAGCTGGGAGAACGAAGAGACCCAGTACTTC. As protein: CASSWENEETQYF.